What follows are 12 T cell receptor beta chains derived from one specimen sequenced in a study of PD-1 blockade in mismatch repair-deficient tumors. This table comes from immunoSEQ multiplex PCR, and its TCRdb copy is limited to in-frame clones, with some not included. The table lists 49,000 or so clones, around 85% of them singletons. The sequenced sample was peripheral blood, obtained roughly 20 weeks after starting pembrolizumab. These receptor sequences come from an adult with mismatch repair-deficient cancer.

The gene calls are TRBV11-1 and TRBJ1-3, with a weak D call TRBD1 (5 bases). This CDR3 is 14 amino acids long. Per germline, CDR1 SGHAT and CDR2 FQDESV (reference sequence). Trimming stripped 1 base from V and 9 bases from J, with 13 bases between. This CDR3 reads CASSLEGPPTTIYF. The CDR3 nucleotides are TGTGCCAGCAGCTTAGAGGGGCCTCCCACCACCATATATTTT.

The chain combines TRBV2 with TRBJ2-7; 8 nucleotides align to TRBD2. Looked up from germline, CDR1 is SNHLY and CDR2 is FYNNEI. The CDR3 consists of 16 residues. V lost 7 bases and J lost 6; bases outside the gene matches: 17. As DNA, the CDR3 is TGTGCCAGCACCGACATCGGCCAGCGGGAGCTCCCCGAGCAGTACTTC. Translated: CASTDIGQRELPEQYF.

This chain connects TRBV7-8 to TRBJ2-5; a weak D match, TRBD1 (5 bases). Matching the DNA end better, TRBJ2-7 makes the J call doubtful. The germline CDR1 and CDR2 sequences are SGHVS and FQNEAQ. The CDR3 covers 16 residues. CDR3 DNA: TGTGCCAGCAGCCGAAAGGACATCCTCTCCGCCTACGAGCAGTACTTC. Its translation: CASSRKDILSAYEQYF.

This clone was seen once. The junction does not match germline at one end; this may be a read error. V usage is TRBV7-7 and J usage is TRBJ2-5, with D maybe TRBD1 (5 bases). This CDR3 is 14 amino acids long. The germline V gene has CDR1 SSHAT and CDR2 FNYEAQ (reference sequence). The CDR3 nucleotides read TGTGCTAGCAGCCTACAGGCCCGGCAAGAGACCCAGTACTTC. This gives the protein CASSLQARQETQYF.

The chain employs TRBV5-5 and TRBJ1-2; no clear D. The CDR3 length is 13 residues. Germline V CDR1 and CDR2: SGHKS, YYEKEE (reference sequence). Trimming shortened V by 0 bases and J by 5 bases, and 8 bases separated the two germline ends. Here the CDR3 DNA reads TGTGCCAGCAGCTTGGGGACCGTGTATGGCTACACCTTC. Translation: CASSLGTVYGYTF.

The chain uses TRBV14 and TRBJ1-3; D gene unclear. CDR1 and CDR2 (germline): SGHDN, FVKESK. There are 15 residues in the CDR3. Trimming cost V 4 bases and J 2 bases, with 12 bases left between them. The CDR3 sequence is CASSPTRAPGNTIYF. CDR3 DNA: TGTGCCAGCAGCCCCACCCGGGCCCCTGGAAACACCATATATTTT.

The V gene is TRBV7-8, the J gene TRBJ1-5; 9 bases are a match to TRBD1. CDR1 is SGHVS, CDR2 FQNEAQ, per germline. The CDR3 is 17 amino acids. Trimming took 3 bases from V and 6 from J; bases not matched to a gene: 12. CDR3 loop: CASSLFPGTGLGQPQHF. CDR3 bases: TGTGCCAGCAGCTTGTTCCCCGGGACAGGGTTAGGTCAGCCCCAGCATTTT.

The chain has TRBV11-2 and TRBJ2-1; 9 nucleotides align to TRBD2. Germline CDR1 and CDR2: SGHAT and FQNNGV. The CDR3 is made up of 18 amino acids. V was pared by 0 bases and J by 0 bases, with 6 bases of the junction left unmatched. CDR3 sequence reads: CASSLERGSGSSYNEQFF. CDR3 bases: TGTGCCAGCAGCTTAGAGCGAGGTAGCGGGAGCTCCTACAATGAGCAGTTCTTC.

The rearrangement links TRBV10-3 to TRBJ1-1, with 10 bases identical to TRBD1. Germline V CDR1 and CDR2: ENHRY, SYGVKD. This CDR3 is built from 12 residues. Losses at the gene ends were 6 bases for V and 7 bases for J; bases not matched to a gene: 2. CDR3 loop: CAIRGTGDEAFF. As DNA, the CDR3 is TGTGCCATCAGAGGGACAGGGGATGAAGCTTTCTTT.

The chain has TRBV29-1 and TRBJ1-1, with D unresolved. The CDR3 is 9 amino acids. V gave up 2 bases and J gave up 11 bases, with 6 bases separating them. Germline V gene sequence: CDR1 SQVTM, CDR2 ANQGSEA. CDR3 sequence reads: CSVESGAFF. Here the CDR3 DNA reads TGCAGCGTTGAATCGGGGGCTTTCTTT.

V gene TRBV27 combines with J gene TRBJ2-3, with a weak D call TRBD1 (5 bases). The germline CDR1 and CDR2 sequences are MNHEY and SMNVEV (reference sequence). This CDR3 comprises 14 residues. The germline V and J ends were trimmed by 6 bases and 0 bases, with 10 bases remaining between them. The CDR3 nucleotides are TGTGCCAGCAGGGGGCACCCTAGCACAGATACGCAGTATTTT. It translates to CASRGHPSTDTQYF.

The chain is built from TRBV6-5 and TRBJ2-5; D ambiguous. The CDR3 contains 11 residues. V was shortened by 7 bases and J by 5 bases, with 8 bases between the two germline ends. The germline V gene encodes CDR1 MNHEY and CDR2 SVGAGI. The CDR3 DNA reads TGTGCCAGCACGTCTAGGGAGACCCAGTACTTC. Protein sequence: CASTSRETQYF.